This is a list of T cell receptor beta chains from one sample in a study of blood T cells in healthy people across ages. TCRdb re-called the 5' RACE reads with MiXCR, one entry per CDR3 protein. This table holds roughly 1.4 million distinct CDR3 sequences, 59% found once. The sequenced sample was blood. The receptors stem from a man between 18 and 29 years old in good health. The CDR3 runs from the conserved cysteine through the conserved F or W. D genes are given only for firm matches. Size is omitted from some rows. Given values are once, few, many or a class for expanded clones.

J gene,clone size,V gene,D gene,CDR3 DNA,CDR3 protein
TRBJ1-4,NA,TRBV6-2/TRBV6-3,NA,TGTGCCAGCTCTATGAGAGGCAGGCAGTCAACTAATGAAAAACTGTTTTTT,CASSMRGRQSTNEKLFF
TRBJ2-5,few,TRBV7-2,NA,TGTGCCAGCAGCTATCTACAAATCGGGGAGACCCAGTACTTC,CASSYLQIGETQYF
TRBJ2-3,few,TRBV10-3,TRBD2,TGTGCCATCAGTGCCCGACTAGCGGGGAAGGATACGCAGTATTTT,CAISARLAGKDTQYF
TRBJ1-6,NA,TRBV27,NA,TGTGCCAGCAGTGAACTTGACAGAGTCTATCTCCACTTT,CASSELDRVYLHF
TRBJ2-3,NA,TRBV3-1,NA,TGTGCCAGCAGCCAAGATATCAGACTAGGTTCTGGCTCAGATACGCAGTATTTT,CASSQDIRLGSGSDTQYF
TRBJ2-1,NA,TRBV7-6,NA,TGTGCCAGCATCAACCACCTCAATGAGCAGTTCTTC,CASINHLNEQFF
TRBJ1-1,few,TRBV2,TRBD1,TGTGCCACGCGATCGGACAGGGGGAGATCCACTGAAGCTTTCTTT,CATRSDRGRSTEAFF
TRBJ1-1,NA,TRBV6-5,NA,TGTGCCAGCAGTTTCCGGCGGAAGGGTATCACTGAAGCTTTCTTT,CASSFRRKGITEAFF
TRBJ1-2,NA,TRBV6-5,NA,TGTGCCAGCAGAACAGGGTCTGGCTACACCTTC,CASRTGSGYTF
TRBJ2-1,NA,TRBV12-3/TRBV12-4,TRBD1,TGTGCCAGCAGTTATACGGGACAGGGGACCAATGAGCGGTTCTTC,CASSYTGQGTNERFF
TRBJ2-1,NA,TRBV2,TRBD2,TGTGCCAGCGGTAAGACTAGCGCAAATTCATACAATGAGCAGTTCTTC,CASGKTSANSYNEQFF
TRBJ2-3,NA,TRBV4-1,NA,TGCGCCAGCAGCCAATCGACAGGGAGGGGCACAGATACGCAGTATTTT,CASSQSTGRGTDTQYF
TRBJ1-5,NA,TRBV3-1,NA,TGTGCCAGCAGCCAAGATCGTTATAGCAATCAGCCCCAGCATTTT,CASSQDRYSNQPQHF
TRBJ1-5,NA,TRBV12-3/TRBV12-4,TRBD1,TGTGCCAGCAGTCCTAAGGGACAGTTACTAAATCAGCCCCAGCATTTT,CASSPKGQLLNQPQHF
TRBJ2-1,NA,TRBV2,NA,TGTGCCAGCGTGCCAGACAATGAGCAGTTCTTC,CASVPDNEQFF